This TCR beta chain emerged from a study of T cells after yellow fever vaccination (dated by TCRdb to between 2017 and 2020). A note on the overall study: The SMART-Seq v4 Ultra Low Input RNA kit was used to prepare libraries from fractions with low cell numbers. The cohort comprised two healthy male donors, one aged 18 to 30 and one aged 30 to 39 years. To follow T-cell clones before and after both primary and booster YFV17D yellow fever vaccination, bulk TCR alpha and beta repertoires underwent longitudinal sequencing. Blood was drawn at multiple timepoints before and after primary and secondary immunization, with bulk PBMC replicates and cell subsets isolated. Overall study outcomes, separate from this receptor: Compared with the primary T-cell response, the secondary T-cell response was faster but weaker, reaching its peak on day 5 rather than on day 15. A small fraction of clonotypes appeared in both the CD4 and CD8 compartments, likely as a result of convergent recombination. Because the study included only two donors, the extent to which the findings can be generalized is limited. Most clones expanded after primary vaccination (almost 97% of CD4 and roughly 91% of CD8) were re-detected after the booster, suggesting that broad memory maintenance occurred. Because abundant contaminating clonotypes from the bulk population could be contained in FACS-sorted repertoires, computational filtering was required.

Notes on this clonotype: The antigen it recognizes is unknown. Per-nucleotide qualities are absent, and no much larger clonotype sits a single base away.

The V and J ends are trimmed by 0 bases and 1 base, leaving 5 bases between them. From the cysteine through the phenylalanine, the CDR3 covers 13 amino acids. Kept here is only the CDR3 DNA, which spans 39 bases and is read in frame from base 1. In the germline V gene, CDR1 corresponds to SGDLS and CDR2 to YYNGEE. TCR cDNA was synthesized by 5'RACE template switching, which introduced a universal primer site and unique molecular identifiers. Priming of cDNA synthesis was performed from both the TCR alpha and TCR beta constant segments. Libraries were amplified in two PCR steps, with sample barcodes and sequencing adapters added in the second step. Sequencing of the libraries was done on either Illumina HiSeq 2500 (2x100 bp) or NovaSeq (2x150 bp). The authors' pipeline ran thus. Demultiplexing of reads and collapsing into UMI consensus sequences were performed with MIGEC, and V(D)J alignment was carried out with MiXCR. Vaccine-responding clonotypes were identified with edgeR using replicate PBMC samples, with FDR below 0.01 and a log2 fold change above 5 up to day 15 being required. Bulk clonotypes were assigned CD4 or CD8 identity according to which sequenced CD4 or CD8 repertoire held them at higher abundance. TCRdb cleaned the public reads at Q25 with fastp, built clones with MiXCR and kept in-frame beta chains. Each CDR3 protein appears once, grouped with its most common genes and DNA. What appears here as the V and J calls and clone size reflects TCRdb's work, not the paper's. This sample lists almost 600,000 distinct CDR3 sequences; less than 15% were detected once. More than 12% of the sample is held by the ten biggest clonotypes.

This specimen's treatment or condition label, interpreted: live attenuated yellow fever vaccine strain. At each blood-draw timepoint, two biological replicates of bulk PBMCs were collected. A standard Ficoll-Paque protocol was used to isolate PBMCs from peripheral blood. TriZol was used to extract RNA from bulk PBMCs, from CD4 and CD8 fractions, and from dextramer-positive and dextramer-negative fractions. In this chain, TRBV9 is recombined with TRBJ2-7, with the identity of the D gene unclear. This material consisted of PBMCs, taken on the day of the yellow fever booster vaccination. The TCR sequence derives from a man aged 25-40 years who received the YFV17D yellow fever vaccine. The DNA sequence is given as TGTGCCAGCAGCGTAGACATGTCCTACGAGCAGTACTTC. Its coded protein is CASSVDMSYEQYF. With the rest looked up from the reference TRBV9 and TRBJ2-7 genes rather than sequenced, the full variable domain is DSGVTQTPKHLITATGQRVTLRCSPRSGDLSVYWYQQSLDQGLQFLIQYYNGEERAKGNILERFSAQQFPDLHSELNLSSLELGDSALYFCASSVDMSYEQYFGPGTRLTVT.